The 7 T cell receptor beta chains presented below share a single source sample, sequenced in a study of cytomegalovirus exposure and HLA in healthy donors. The PCR made use of 60 Vbeta and 13 Jbeta primers. TCRdb keeps only in-frame clones here, not all; method: immunoSEQ multiplex PCR. The sample records 130,000 to 150,000 clones, about 80% being singletons. The sample was PBMCs. The receptor set was obtained from a female donor in good health and CMV-seronegative.

In its sample, this clone was seen a few times. The V gene is TRBV7-6, the J gene TRBJ1-1; D unclear. The CDR3 extends over 13 amino acids. CDR1 is SGHVS, CDR2 FNYEAQ, per germline. Trimming stripped 5 bases from V and 0 bases from J, with 7 bases between. Here the CDR3 reads CASSADLNTEAFF. DNA for the CDR3: TGTGCCAGCAGCGCGGACTTGAACACTGAAGCTTTCTTT.

The chain links TRBV27 to TRBJ2-7; D not certain. The V end was cut by 3 bases, the J end by 3 bases, with 9 bases between. CDR3 size: 13 residues. The germline gives CDR1 MNHEY, CDR2 SMNVEV (reference sequence). The CDR3 DNA reads TGTGCCAGCAGTTTTCAGTTTGGCTACGAGCAGTACTTC. Translating gives CASSFQFGYEQYF.

The chain joins TRBV6-4 to TRBJ1-4; possible D gene TRBD1, 5 bases. V was trimmed by 4 bases and J by 4 bases, leaving 13 bases between them. Looked up from germline, CDR1 is MRHNA and CDR2 is SNTAGT. The CDR3 spans 15 residues. Here the CDR3 DNA reads TGTGCCAGCAGTGCGGGGGACGGCGGTAATGAAAAACTGTTTTTT. It specifies CASSAGDGGNEKLFF.

In regard to this clone: Other DNA sequences in this specimen translate into the identical CDR3. The J gene is TRBJ1-1, the V gene TRBV20-1; D not resolved. The CDR3 covers 11 residues. CDR1 and CDR2 (germline): DFQATT, SNEGSKA (reference sequence). V lost 3 bases, J lost 1 base, and 3 bases lay in between. The CDR3 DNA sequence: TGCAGTGCTAGCAGGAACACTGAAGCTTTCTTT. Its protein is CSASRNTEAFF.

The chain employs TRBV30 and TRBJ2-3; 8 bases map to TRBD2. The CDR3 is made up of 13 amino acids. V lost 3 bases and J lost 9; bases outside the gene matches: 8. Germline V gives CDR1 GTSNPN, CDR2 SVGIG (reference sequence). CDR3 sequence reads: CAWSATSGATQYF. CDR3 DNA sequence: TGTGCCTGGAGCGCAACTAGCGGTGCGACGCAGTATTTT.

The chain joins TRBV5-1 to TRBJ2-5, with TRBD2 as a possible D gene (6 bases). Trimming left V 1 base short and J 2 bases short, with 9 bases between. CDR3 size: 14 residues. Germline CDR1 and CDR2: SGHRS and YFSETQ. As DNA, the CDR3 is TGCGCCAGCAGCTTGAGGAGGGCACAAGAGACCCAGTACTTC. This codes for CASSLRRAQETQYF.

This chain connects TRBV19 to TRBJ2-7, with 10 bases matching TRBD2. The V and J ends lost 5 bases and 0 bases, in that order; junction bases with no gene match: 4. Germline V lookup: CDR1 LNHDA, CDR2 SQIVND (reference sequence). The CDR3 spans 15 residues. CDR3 coding DNA: TGTGCCAGTAGTGAAGCTAGCGGGAGCTCCTACGAGCAGTACTTC. Protein product: CASSEASGSSYEQYF.